The source of this T cell receptor beta chain is a study of T cell repertoires in Merkel cell carcinoma (dated by TCRdb to between 2017 and 2020). At the level of the whole study: Patients who had received intralesional immunotherapy or systemic immune checkpoint blockade prior to the biopsy were excluded. The MCPyV-specific clonotypes were initially defined from expanded tumor-infiltrating lymphocytes through tetramer sorting, cloning and paired TCR sequencing. To be included, a subject needed both a diagnosis of MCPyV-positive Merkel cell carcinoma and tumor-infiltrating lymphocytes that had been successfully expanded in vitro. Paper-wide results and their limitations: No normal tissue biopsies were studied.

CDR1 and CDR2 (DFQATT, SNEGSKA) derive from the germline V gene (reference sequence). The CDR3 has 13 amino acids, counting the end cysteine and phenylalanine. Just the 39-base CDR3 DNA is kept, in frame starting at base 1. V and J lose 3 bases and 1 base, and a span of 9 bases separates them. TRB CDR3 sequencing and data processing of tumor genomic DNA were performed with the immunoSEQ assay. The clones in this table, taken by TCRdb from immuneACCESS, are in-frame only. Not every clone is retained; where verified, under half of the shortfall comes from an unresolved V gene, and the cause of the rest is unknown. Counted in this sample were 12,000 to 15,000 clones; roughly 72% of them appeared once. The ten largest make up about a sixth of the sample. Turning to this clone: This clone's antigen is unknown. No base qualities exist here, and no much larger clone lies one base off it.

Each study subject had MCPyV-positive Merkel cell carcinoma confirmed by biopsy and had serum antibodies to T-antigen that tested positive. Six or seven adjacent 10-micron frozen tumor sections were used for genomic DNA extraction without cell sorting or culture. Tumor biopsy tissue of roughly 5 x 5 x 5 mm was frozen in optimal cutting temperature compound. In the frozen biopsy, scout sections stained with hematoxylin and eosin confirmed abundant Merkel cell carcinoma and infiltrating cells. This receptor chain uses TRBV20-1 and TRBJ1-2; the D gene remains uncertain. The specimen sequenced was tumor tissue. The clonotype originates from an adult with Merkel cell carcinoma. The CDR3: CSASILNNYGYTF. Here is the DNA: TGCAGTGCTAGTATCTTGAATAACTATGGCTACACCTTC.